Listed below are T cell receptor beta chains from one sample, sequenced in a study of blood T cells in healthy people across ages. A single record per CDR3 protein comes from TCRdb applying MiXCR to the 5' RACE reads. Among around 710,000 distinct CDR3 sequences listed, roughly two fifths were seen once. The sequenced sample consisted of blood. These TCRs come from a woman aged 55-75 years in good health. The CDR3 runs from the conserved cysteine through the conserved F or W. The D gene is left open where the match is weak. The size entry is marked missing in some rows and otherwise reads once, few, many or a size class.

CDR3 protein: CASSYSPSGSTETQYF
CDR3 DNA: TGTGCCAGCAGTTACTCCCCTAGCGGGAGTACGGAGACCCAGTACTTC
D gene: TRBD2
V gene: TRBV6-5
J gene: TRBJ2-5
clone size: few
CDR3 length: 16

CDR3 protein: CASRGGSYYEQYF
CDR3 DNA: TGTGCCTCCCGAGGCGGGAGTTATTACGAGCAGTACTTC
D gene: TRBD2
V gene: TRBV27
J gene: TRBJ2-7
clone size: NA
CDR3 length: 13

CDR3 protein: CSVKRAGATDTQYF
CDR3 DNA: TGCAGCGTCAAACGAGCGGGCGCGACAGATACGCAGTATTTT
D gene: NA
V gene: TRBV29-1
J gene: TRBJ2-3
clone size: NA
CDR3 length: 14

CDR3 protein: CSAPGQTNTEAFF
CDR3 DNA: TGCAGTGCCCCGGGACAAACGAACACTGAAGCTTTCTTT
D gene: NA
V gene: TRBV20-1
J gene: TRBJ1-1
clone size: many
CDR3 length: 13

CDR3 protein: CSARDLGGYTF
CDR3 DNA: TGCAGTGCTAGAGATCTAGGTGGCTACACCTTC
D gene: NA
V gene: TRBV20-1
J gene: TRBJ1-2
clone size: NA
CDR3 length: 11

CDR3 protein: CASGTSGQETQYF
CDR3 DNA: TGTGCCAGCGGGACTAGCGGACAAGAGACCCAGTACTTC
D gene: TRBD2
V gene: TRBV6-5
J gene: TRBJ2-5
clone size: few
CDR3 length: 13

CDR3 protein: CASSLTDRGNYNEQFF
CDR3 DNA: TGTGCCAGCAGTTTAACGGACAGGGGTAACTACAATGAGCAGTTCTTC
D gene: TRBD1
V gene: TRBV27
J gene: TRBJ2-1
clone size: NA
CDR3 length: 16

CDR3 protein: CAWSYRTSGGAGNEQFF
CDR3 DNA: TGTGCCTGGAGTTACAGGACTAGCGGGGGGGCAGGGAATGAGCAGTTCTTC
D gene: TRBD2
V gene: TRBV30
J gene: TRBJ2-1
clone size: once
CDR3 length: 17

CDR3 protein: CSAKDYGWQYF
CDR3 DNA: TGCAGTGCTAAGGACTACGGCTGGCAGTACTTC
D gene: NA
V gene: TRBV20-1
J gene: TRBJ2-7
clone size: NA
CDR3 length: 11

CDR3 protein: CASSPSQSADTQYF
CDR3 DNA: TGCGCCAGCAGCCCATCCCAATCGGCAGATACGCAGTATTTT
D gene: NA
V gene: TRBV5-1
J gene: TRBJ2-3
clone size: NA
CDR3 length: 14

CDR3 protein: CASSSSGGTYEQFF
CDR3 DNA: TGTGCCAGCAGTTCTAGCGGGGGTACGTATGAGCAGTTCTTC
D gene: TRBD2
V gene: TRBV28
J gene: TRBJ2-1
clone size: NA
CDR3 length: 14

CDR3 protein: CASSSPGGGSITDTQYF
CDR3 DNA: TGTGCCAGCAGTTCCCCAGGCGGCGGGAGTATCACAGATACGCAGTATTTT
D gene: TRBD2
V gene: TRBV7-9
J gene: TRBJ2-3
clone size: NA
CDR3 length: 17

CDR3 protein: CASSQGPSVNSYEQYF
CDR3 DNA: TGTGCCAGCAGCCAAGGACCTAGCGTAAACTCCTACGAGCAGTACTTC
D gene: NA
V gene: TRBV4-2
J gene: TRBJ2-7
clone size: few
CDR3 length: 16

CDR3 protein: CASSLDGWGNEQFF
CDR3 DNA: TGCGCCAGCAGCTTGGACGGGTGGGGCAATGAGCAGTTCTTC
D gene: NA
V gene: TRBV5-1
J gene: TRBJ2-1
clone size: NA
CDR3 length: 14

CDR3 protein: CASSAGWTSTDTQYF
CDR3 DNA: TGTGCCAGCAGCGCGGGATGGACTAGCACAGATACGCAGTATTTT
D gene: NA
V gene: TRBV7-9
J gene: TRBJ2-3
clone size: few
CDR3 length: 15

CDR3 protein: CASSQYNEVSKNIQYF
CDR3 DNA: TGTGCCAGCAGCCAGTATAATGAGGTTTCCAAAAACATTCAGTACTTC
D gene: NA
V gene: TRBV3-1
J gene: TRBJ2-4
clone size: NA
CDR3 length: 16

CDR3 protein: CAWSVIRGQYF
CDR3 DNA: TGTGCCTGGAGTGTAATCAGGGGACAGTACTTC
D gene: NA
V gene: TRBV30
J gene: TRBJ2-7
clone size: NA
CDR3 length: 11